The 8 T cell receptor beta chains below all came from one sample that was sequenced in a study of blood T cell repertoires in COVID-19. Method: immunoSEQ multiplex PCR; TCRdb's copy keeps in-frame clones and lacks some. Among approximately 330,000 clones listed, roughly 89% were seen once. Sequenced sample: peripheral blood. The receptors stem from a man aged 25 to 45 with COVID-19, enrolled during active disease.

The rearrangement links TRBV11-2 to TRBJ1-3; 8 bases are a match to TRBD1. J lost 3 bases, V lost 2 bases, and 12 bases had no gene match. CDR1 is SGHAT, CDR2 FQNNGV, per germline. The CDR3 covers 18 residues. In DNA form, the CDR3 reads TGTGCCAGCAGCTTACCAACTTCGGGACAGGTCTTTGGAAACACCATATATTTT. Protein: CASSLPTSGQVFGNTIYF.

This sequence joins TRBV29-1 and TRBJ1-4; TRBD1 aligns across 7 bases. Germline V lookup: CDR1 SQVTM, CDR2 ANQGSEA. There are 15 residues in the CDR3. Trimming took 3 bases from V and 0 from J; bases not matched to a gene: 4. The CDR3 coding sequence is TGCAGCGTTGAGGGGACAGAGGCAACTAATGAAAAACTGTTTTTT. As protein: CSVEGTEATNEKLFF.

This clone was picked up one time. The chain uses TRBV6-5 and TRBJ2-7, with TRBD1 matching 8 bases. The CDR3 covers 13 residues. Germline V CDR1 and CDR2: MNHEY, SVGAGI. V gave up 6 bases and J gave up 4 bases; unmatched junction bases: 5. The CDR3 nucleotides are TGTGCCAGCAGACAGGGGGAAATATACGAGCAGTACTTC. Residues: CASRQGEIYEQYF.

V gene TRBV5-8 combines with J gene TRBJ2-3; 8 bases match TRBD1. J gave up 2 bases and V 0 bases, and 5 bases lay outside the gene matches. The CDR3 loop spans 16 amino acids. Germline V lookup: CDR1 SGHTS, CDR2 YDEGEE. This CDR3 reads CASSLVGQVLTDTQYF. CDR3 nucleotides: TGTGCCAGCAGCTTGGTGGGACAGGTCCTCACAGATACGCAGTATTTT.

The rearrangement uses TRBV5-1 and TRBJ2-1; no clear D gene. This CDR3 contains 15 residues. The V and J ends lost 0 bases and 0 bases respectively, with 7 bases between them. Germline assignment: CDR1 SGHRS and CDR2 YFSETQ. The CDR3 sequence: CASSLVSPSYNEQFF. The CDR3, as DNA: TGCGCCAGCAGCTTGGTGAGTCCCTCCTACAATGAGCAGTTCTTC.

The chain employs TRBV15 and TRBJ2-4, with 10 nucleotides matching TRBD1. J was trimmed by 3 bases and V by 1 base; bases with no gene match: 6. This CDR3 is built from 17 residues. Looked up from germline, CDR1 is LNHNV and CDR2 is YYDKDF (reference sequence). CDR3 in amino acids: CATSRVPDRGDKNIQYF. The CDR3 DNA reads as TGTGCCACCAGCAGAGTCCCGGACAGGGGGGACAAAAACATTCAGTACTTC.

V usage is TRBV29-1 and J usage is TRBJ1-1; a weak D match, TRBD1 (5 bases). Looked up from germline, CDR1 is SQVTM and CDR2 is ANQGSEA. V was shortened by 4 bases and J by 1 base, with 7 bases between the two germline ends. This CDR3 region has 12 residues. The CDR3 here is CSVVTGNTEAFF. CDR3 in DNA: TGCAGCGTTGTAACAGGGAACACTGAAGCTTTCTTT.

The genes are TRBV25-1 and TRBJ1-4; 8 nucleotides agree with TRBD1. The CDR3 has 14 amino acids. Germline assignment: CDR1 MGHDK and CDR2 SYGVNS. V lost 1 base and J lost 6; bases outside the gene matches: 1. As DNA, the CDR3 is TGTGCCAGCAGTGAATCGACAGGGGATGAAAAACTGTTTTTT. It translates to CASSESTGDEKLFF.